This TCR beta chain was documented in a study of identical twins. Broader study findings: A lower insertion count was a feature of abundant cord blood beta clonotypes, with no such feature in memory repertoires. Invariant MAIT and iNKT cells are populations that could partly confound zero-insertion analyses. Twins showed weaker excess sharing in their beta out-of-frame sequences. Out-of-frame alpha sequences shared by twins were enriched for low generation probability.

TCRdb processed the 5' RACE reads anew with MiXCR; each CDR3 protein has one entry. The profile shows 350,000 to 600,000 distinct CDR3 sequences, 14% of them singletons. This clonotype came up a few times. Its target is not known. An end of the junction differs from the germline gene, which may be a read error. The same data also contributed to another study, on yellow fever vaccine responses in identical twins.

The material sequenced was CD4+ T cells sorted from blood. The sequence came from a woman in her late teens or twenties in good health.

DNA for the CDR3: TGCAGTGCTAGAGCATGGGGGGATAATGAATTC. Its translation: CSARAWGDNEF. The chain combines TRBV20-1 with TRBJ2-1; D possibly corresponds to TRBD2 (6 bases). CDR1 DFQATT and CDR2 SNEGSKA come from the germline V gene (reference sequence). This CDR3 is built from 11 residues.